What follows is one T cell receptor (beta chain) and its context. Its antigen is undetermined. Profiled with immunoSEQ multiplex PCR; TCRdb holds only in-frame clones, not every one. The sample consists of 100,000 to 120,000 clones, roughly 87% of them appearing once. The sample is drawn from a study of cytomegalovirus exposure and HLA in healthy donors. Across the study: The same platform was used for the approximately 110 validation repertoires and the roughly 700 first-cohort repertoires, a later analysis reported. General study points: Reports showed the classifier diagnosing cytomegalovirus status with high specificity and sensitivity. The study found most TCR sequences rare, yet found some public TCRs in many donors. Cytomegalovirus-associated status was assigned to 164 TCR beta chains.

This sequence was found in a woman younger than 35 in good health and CMV-seronegative. The specimen was PBMCs.

This CDR3 reads CASSSGGLGYTF. CDR3 in DNA: TGTGCCAGCAGTTCCGGGGGGCTTGGCTACACCTTC. The J gene is TRBJ1-2, the V gene TRBV28; D is possibly TRBD1 (6 bases). CDR1 is MDHEN and CDR2 is SYDVKM in the germline V gene. The CDR3 consists of 12 residues. V was cut by 4 bases and J by 7 bases, with 10 bases left in between.